Below are 11 T cell receptor beta chains sequenced from a single sample in a study of T cell responses to AZD1222 COVID-19 vaccine. Profiling relied on immunoSEQ multiplex PCR, and the TCRdb table lists in-frame clones only, not all of them. This table holds 70,000 to 95,000 clones, around nine tenths found once. The source was peripheral blood, collected on day 0 of MenACWY control vaccination. The source of these receptors is an adult in good health.

The chain is built from TRBV2 and TRBJ1-2; maybe TRBD1 (5 bases). The length of the CDR3 is 14 residues. Germline V CDR1 and CDR2: SNHLY, FYNNEI. Trimming cost V 6 bases and J 8 bases, with 19 bases left between them. The chain's CDR3 is CASSLTPAGPGYTF. DNA of the CDR3: TGTGCCAGCAGCCTAACCCCCGCAGGGCCCGGCTACACCTTC.

The rearrangement links TRBV19 to TRBJ2-2; possibly TRBD1 for D (6 bases). CDR1 is LNHDA and CDR2 is SQIVND in the germline V gene (reference sequence). The CDR3 spans 14 residues. The ends were cut back, 5 bases at V and 3 bases at J, with 10 bases in the middle. CDR3 DNA sequence: TGTGCCAGTAGTGATTACAGGGACACCGGGGAGCTGTTTTTT. Residues: CASSDYRDTGELFF.

This sequence joins TRBV10-2 and TRBJ2-1; TRBD2 is a possible D gene (6 bases). Germline lookup yields CDR1 WSHSY and CDR2 SAAADI. V was pared by 8 bases and J by 4 bases, with 18 bases between. This CDR3 comprises 15 residues. Written as DNA, the CDR3 is TGCGCCAGCCTCTCGGGACTCGGTGGGTACAATGAGCAGTTCTTC. The encoded protein is CASLSGLGGYNEQFF.

This clone was seen more than once but under ten times. The V call is TRBV11-2, the J call TRBJ1-1, with D possibly TRBD1 on 6 matching bases. CDR3 length: 14 residues. Trimming removed 2 bases from V and 3 bases from J, with 10 bases in between. The germline V gene has CDR1 SGHAT and CDR2 FQNNGV. This CDR3 reads CASSLNYRDTEAFF. The CDR3 coding sequence is TGTGCCAGCAGCTTAAACTACAGGGACACTGAAGCTTTCTTT. Full variable domain (missing parts from reference TRBV11-2 and TRBJ1-1): EAGVAQSPRYKIIEKRQSVAFWCNPISGHATLYWYQQILGQGPKLLIQFQNNGVVDDSQLPKDRFSAERLKGVDSTLKIQPAKLEDSAVYLCASSLNYRDTEAFFGQGTRLTVV.

CDR3 sequence reads: CASSSGTSAYNEQFF. Written as DNA, the CDR3 is TGCGCCAGCAGCTCCGGGACTAGCGCCTACAATGAGCAGTTCTTC. This chain uses TRBV5-1 with TRBJ2-1; 10 nucleotides line up with TRBD2. Germline loops: CDR1 SGHRS, CDR2 YFSETQ. The CDR3 loop spans 15 amino acids. Trimming at V came to 3 bases and at J to 2 bases, leaving 2 bases not matched to a gene.

Only a few counts were recorded for this clone. The V and J genes are TRBV19 and TRBJ1-1; 7 bases are shared with TRBD1. The CDR3 totals 15 residues. Per germline, CDR1 LNHDA and CDR2 SQIVND (reference sequence). The V and J ends lost 7 bases and 0 bases, in that order; junction bases with no gene match: 8. CDR3 nucleotides: TGTGCCAGTACCCGGGACAGCATAATGAACACTGAAGCTTTCTTT. Translating it yields CASTRDSIMNTEAFF.

The chain uses TRBV7-2 and TRBJ1-6; possibly TRBD1 for D (5 bases). From germline, CDR1 is SGHTA and CDR2 FQGNSA. CDR3 length: 13 residues. The V end was cut by 3 bases, the J end by 10 bases, with 10 bases between. CDR3 sequence reads: CASSFQGNSPLHF. Written as DNA, the CDR3 is TGTGCCAGCAGCTTCCAGGGAAACTCACCCCTCCACTTT.

This sequence joins TRBV20-1 and TRBJ2-1; no reliable D call. The CDR3 has 11 residues. Germline CDR1 is DFQATT and CDR2 is SNEGSKA (reference sequence). Deletions cut 6 bases from V and 3 bases from J, with 6 bases between. This CDR3 reads CSARFYNEQFF. DNA of the CDR3: TGCAGTGCGCGCTTCTACAATGAGCAGTTCTTC.

The V gene is TRBV24-1, the J gene TRBJ1-6; TRBD1 matches at 8 bases. Trimming at V came to 6 bases and at J to 5 bases, leaving 2 bases not matched to a gene. The CDR3 extends over 14 amino acids. Germline CDR1 reads KGHDR; CDR2 reads SFDVKD. CDR3 in amino acids: CATSPGGNNSPLHF. The CDR3 DNA is TGTGCCACCAGTCCAGGGGGCAATAATTCACCCCTCCACTTT.

CDR3 sequence reads: CASSSEQGARVYGYTF. DNA of the CDR3: TGTGCCAGTAGTAGCGAACAGGGGGCGCGGGTCTATGGCTACACCTTC. The rearrangement links TRBV19 to TRBJ1-2; 9 bases map to TRBD1. This CDR3 is 16 amino acids long. Germline V gene data show CDR1 as LNHDA and CDR2 as SQIVND (reference sequence). Germline trimming cut 4 bases from V and 4 bases from J; bases unmatched to any gene: 10.

This chain uses TRBV6-2 or TRBV6-3 with TRBJ1-5; no reliable D call. Germline assignment: CDR1 MNHEY and CDR2 SVGEGT. Trimming took off 2 bases at V and 2 bases at J, with 7 bases between the two ends. The CDR3 totals 14 residues. This chain's CDR3 is CASSYPLGNQPQHF. DNA for the CDR3: TGTGCCAGCAGTTACCCGTTGGGCAATCAGCCCCAGCATTTT.